What follows is one T cell receptor (beta chain) and its context. Its matching antigen is unknown. Because the CDR3 is missing its conserved closing phenylalanine or tryptophan, this is likely a read error. No DNA is shown, since the ends of the CDR3 on it are uncertain; the CDR3 is the one TCRdb lists. This entry belongs to a study of CD8+CD57+ T cells in acquired aplastic anemia. Broader study findings: No significant difference in CD8+ Simpson's diversity was found between patients and controls.

Profiles of TCR beta VDJ and CDR3 were generated from a genomic DNA template. Via MiXCR, TCRdb re-called the reads, giving one row per CDR3 protein. The sample includes roughly 300,000 distinct CDR3 sequences, roughly half of them seen just once. CDR1 and CDR2 from the germline V gene are SGDLS and YYNGEE. With termini counted, the CDR3 has 9 amino acids. Sequencing was carried out using sorted CD4+, CD8+, or CD8+CD57+ T cells (not recorded which) from PBMCs. V is TRBV9 and J is TRBJ1-3. The receptor's source is a human donor with severe aplastic anemia or a healthy control (not recorded which). CDR3 sequence: CASSVGSYT.